This record concerns one T cell receptor (beta chain) sequence. This clone was seen once. Its cognate antigen has yet to be identified. No qualities accompany the bases; no much larger clone lies one base away. The germline V gene gives CDR1 as SGHAT and CDR2 as FQNNGV. Germline trimming: 5 bases from V, 5 bases from J; junction bases outside gene matches: 7. Counted from cysteine to phenylalanine, this CDR3 has 14 amino acids. Of the read, only the CDR3 DNA is kept; its 42 bases are in frame from base 1. Receptor amplification or capture employed the immunoSEQ multiplex PCR assay. For the multiplex PCR, a mixture combining 60 forward primers for TCR Vbeta segments and 13 reverse primers for TCR Jbeta segments was used. A multiplex PCR assay on genomic DNA amplified the CDR3 region of rearranged TCR beta genes. The amplified TCR beta libraries were sequenced on the Illumina HiSeq System as 87-base-pair reads. On the study's bioinformatics: In a later analysis, roughly 80 million unique TCR beta chains were counted across the approximately 640 repertoires, and about 10 million of these chains were shared by at least two donors. Raw reads were error-corrected and collapsed into unique sequences with a nearest-neighbor algorithm that merged closely related sequences to remove PCR and sequencing errors. V, D and J gene segments were assigned by aligning CDR3 sequences to IMGT reference sequences. For a sequence to be retained, a match of at least six nucleotides to both a V gene segment and a J gene segment was required. A rearrangement counted as productive if the CDR3 had no stop codons and remained in frame with V and J, and every other rearrangement counted as non-productive. CDR3 was defined by IMGT convention, running from the second conserved V-encoded cysteine to the conserved J-encoded phenylalanine. In an earlier analysis of some 550 of the donors, sequences lacking an unambiguous match to a single V gene segment were excluded. An earlier analysis of a few hundred of the donors classified V segments as functional when productive rearrangements were above 56.7% and as segregating when the standard deviation between donors was above 5%. A statistical classification framework was built for diagnosing cytomegalovirus status from the catalog of TCR beta chain sequences. In a later analysis, V and J genes were assigned by comparing TCR nucleotide sequences against IMGT/GENE-DB human TR gene sequences. The TCRdist pipeline was used in a later analysis to assign CDR3 sequences and most-parsimonious VDJ recombination scenarios. In a later analysis, every TCR beta chain was defined by the combination of its CDR3 amino acid sequence and its V-gene family, and reads without a unique V-gene family were dropped. To address suspected cross-contamination and a sequencing artifact, a later analysis removed 592 highly shared, low-generation-probability nucleotide sequences. A later analysis calculated a clonal expansion index for each public chain from normalized within-repertoire ranks of inferred template counts. A later analysis computed generation probabilities with a VDJ recombination model fitted to out-of-frame rearrangements, and checked the results against IGoR. A later analysis scored TCR-TCR, TCR-HLA and TCR-CMV co-occurrence with hypergeometric tests, applying a repertoire-size bias correction to TCR pairs. To estimate false discovery rates, a later analysis permuted the HLA or CMV assignments 20 times. A later analysis grouped co-occurring TCRs with DBSCAN, adding TCRdist sequence similarity when clustering within HLA-allele-positive subsets. Repertoires with fewer than 30,000 or more than 120,000 public chains were left out of co-occurrence clustering, as were about five repertoires with anomalous nucleotide sharing. The table was pulled from immuneACCESS by TCRdb, which kept in-frame rearrangements only. Such tables lose some clones; where checked, under half of the loss comes from unresolved V genes, and the rest has no known cause. V and J calls plus clone size are reproduced from that table; the DNA served to infer D and trimming. This sample gives 200,000 to 250,000 clones in total; about 83% of them show up just once. Clones ranked in the top ten supply more than 1.3% of the sample.

The cohort consisted of more than 650 healthy bone marrow donors. Cohort members were all nominally healthy when sampled, although unrecorded immune exposures were likely present. The donor tested CMV seronegative, placing the donor among the roughly 340 seronegative members of the cohort. Each donor provided a peripheral blood sample, and peripheral blood mononuclear cells were used for TCR beta sequencing. The Qiagen DNeasy Blood Extraction Kit was used to extract genomic DNA from the blood cell samples. This entry comes from a study of cytomegalovirus exposure and HLA in healthy donors (dated by TCRdb to between 2016 and 2019). For the study in its entirety: An earlier analysis of several hundred of the donors reported about 260 Gb of sequence data and 95 million to 130 million unique TCR beta sequences obtained from roughly 170 million T cells. Approximately 300 gigabases of sequencing data and approximately 91 million unique TCR sequences made up an early release that covered several hundred HLA-typed donors. Among the 398 genotyped donors, about 85% belonged to the genetic ancestry cluster associated with self-reported Caucasian donors. The study aimed to test whether signatures of past pathogen exposure could be identified by cataloging public T cell receptors. Using immunosequencing, the study profiled T cell repertoires from 666 subjects and related those repertoires to cytomegalovirus serostatus. Besides the first cohort of 666 subjects, a separate validation cohort made up of about 120 different subjects was used. To predict cytomegalovirus infection status, the study brought together high-throughput TCR immunosequencing, statistical association of individual TCRs with disease status, and machine learning. A later analysis re-analyzed previously published TCR beta repertoires from 550 to 700 donors and added high-resolution HLA genotyping to study TCR occurrence patterns. Rather than using new phenotypic data, the later analysis identified candidate immune exposures from TCR beta sequences and from how often those sequences occurred across donors. To decide whether each TCR beta V gene segment behaved as functional or pseudogenic, an earlier analysis of some 580 of the donors relied on high-throughput TCR beta sequencing. Donor age, sex, ethnicity and CMV serostatus were compiled alongside the repertoire data. Genome-wide SNP genotypes for about three fifths of the roughly 700 donors were used in a later genetic analysis, which treated that subset as a discovery cohort. Every repertoire in the discovery cohort had been generated on one and the same sequencing platform. Both class I and class II loci were covered by HLA typing, at four-digit resolution. The number of donors typed differed by locus, with about 629-630 for A, B, C, DRB1 and DQB1, 522 for DQA1, about 610 for DPA1, and 400 to 490 for DPB1. A handful of DR-DQ haplotypes were treated as single units for association and clustering because of strong linkage in the cohort. Across 300 to 500 genotyped donors of the cohort, an average of approximately 240,000 unique TCR beta nucleotide sequences per donor were sequenced, and 15% to 20% of those sequences were non-productive.

What the work shows at the level of the full study, not this receptor alone: Across donors, most TCR sequences were observed very rarely, whereas some public TCRs were present in many individuals. A further reported finding was that TCR beta sequences accurately predicted the HLA-A and HLA-B alleles for most subjects in the first cohort. According to a later genetic analysis, donors in an Asian-associated ancestry cluster had fewer N-insertions in productive TCRs than the roughly 670-donor mean. According to a later analysis, parvovirus B19, influenza, CMV and Epstein-Barr virus appeared linked to several top co-occurrence clusters. Assigning TCR associations to individual alleles was difficult when HLA alleles, especially DR and DQ, strongly co-occurred. Some IMGT-functional V segments, including TRBV6-2 and TRBV6-3, could not be told apart with the 87-base-pair reads, so those segments were excluded. Because HLA typing was missing for some donors at each locus, association tests included only the typed subset. The cohort was sequenced for TCR beta chains only, and without alpha or paired-chain data the features that could be detected were limited. The sequencing pipeline was judged likely to have produced a cluster of highly shared sequence variants as a technical artifact. Linkage disequilibrium might explain the correlated functional status among segregating V segments, but an unknown experimental factor could not be excluded. CMV serostatus was the only immune exposure information available for the cohort. According to a later analysis, most CMV-associated TCR beta chains appeared to be HLA-restricted, and the HLA associations seemed to be driven largely by CMV exposure. The earlier analysis of approximately 540 of the donors excluded 15 to 20 rarely observed V segments, including chromosome 9 orphons, because counts were too low. An association between a missense DCLRE1C variant and V-gene and J-gene trimming of TCR beta chains was found in a later genetic analysis and replicated in an independent cohort. At a false discovery rate of 0.05, a later analysis linked fewer than 20,000 TCR beta sequences to specific HLA alleles. A later analysis found that TCR association rates varied across HLA loci, with DRB1 alleles showing the most associated TCRs and HLA-C alleles the fewest. In vitro tests confirmed that a few of the cytomegalovirus-associated TCR beta chains recognize cytomegalovirus antigens. A later analysis found that HLA-associated TCR beta chains were more clonally expanded and had lower generation probabilities than equally common non-associated chains. Cytomegalovirus status was reported to be diagnosed by the classifier with high specificity and sensitivity in both the original and validation cohorts. According to the authors, the approach could potentially be generalized to other disease states and immunological phenotypes. An earlier analysis of approximately 500 of the donors showed that most TCR beta V segments appeared in productive rearrangements either about 87% or about 30% of the time, which broadly matched IMGT annotations. The study listed 164 TCR beta chains as associated with cytomegalovirus. The presence/absence analyses assumed that sequencing depth was roughly uniform across donors, and that assumption may not be true.

The sequenced material came from PBMCs. This TCR was recovered from a girl between 10 and 17 years old in good health and CMV-seronegative. The chain is assembled from TRBV11-2 and TRBJ2-5, and TRBD1 matches 8 of the central bases. The sequence in DNA is TGTGCCAGCAGCGCCCGACAGGGGTGGGAGACCCAGTACTTC. This encodes CASSARQGWETQYF.